This entry describes one T cell receptor (beta chain). What antigen it recognizes has not been identified. No qualities accompany the bases; no much larger clone lies one base away. V is clipped by 0 bases and J by 5 bases, and the sequence between their germline boundaries is 14 bases long. CDR1 and CDR2 are read off the germline V gene as SGDLS and YYNGEE. There are 15 amino acids in the CDR3, from cysteine to phenylalanine inclusive. Only the CDR3 region is kept as DNA, spanning 45 bases read in frame from base 1. This sample was included in a study of CD8 T cells in ankylosing spondylitis (dated by TCRdb to about 2017). Context from the whole study: The study set out to find disease-linked TCR variants by profiling T cell receptor beta repertoires in ankylosing spondylitis patients and healthy donors. The full study cohort was made up of 20 to 25 ankylosing spondylitis patients and roughly 100 healthy donors. Peripheral blood was sampled, and synovial fluid was additionally collected from ankylosing spondylitis patients. On the study overall, not on this receptor specifically: The disease-linked clones were reported as significantly enriched in matched synovial fluid samples from ankylosing spondylitis patients. Some motif variants had previously been reported in the synovial fluid and blood of reactive arthritis patients, which suggests shared mechanisms of disease initiation. The disease-linked clones had a CD8+ phenotype and were found at relatively low frequencies in peripheral blood. Blood from ankylosing spondylitis patients appeared to be characterized by a TCR beta motif made up of under ten highly homologous amino acid variants.

Sequenced on an Illumina HiSeq 2500. Quantitative 5'-RACE with molecular barcodes was the method used to prepare the TCR beta libraries. Turning to the authors' computational methods: Disease-linked TCR variants were identified with a new computational method built on a probabilistic model of VDJ rearrangement. TCRdb handled the public reads itself, with Q25 trimming in fastp and clone calling in MiXCR, and kept productive beta chains. Duplicate CDR3 protein sequences are folded into a single record with the most common DNA and genes. TCRdb, not the original authors, processed these V and J calls. The sample yields about 840,000 distinct CDR3 sequences; approximately 12% were counted once. In total, the top ten clones hold approximately 0.5% of the sample.

Source material: blood, either unsorted or a sorted T cell fraction (not recorded which). The rearranged chain carries TRBV9 and TRBJ2-5; tentative D gene TRBD2, with 6 bases matching. This TCR derives from a male donor with ankylosing spondylitis. The DNA sequence is given as TGTGCCAGCAGCGTAGGGGTAGCGGCCTGGGAGACCCAGTACTTC. Its protein reads: CASSVGVAAWETQYF.